The 3 T cell receptor beta chains listed next were all sequenced from one sample in a study of T cells after yellow fever vaccination. TCRdb used MiXCR to reprocess the 5' RACE reads, holding one entry per CDR3 protein. In the table there are about 230,000 distinct CDR3 sequences, approximately 6.3% of which are singletons. Sequencing used CD4+ T cells sorted from PBMCs, obtained on the day of the yellow fever booster vaccination. These receptors were taken from a man aged 25 to 45 who received the YFV17D yellow fever vaccine.

This clonotype was seen only a few times. The gene calls are TRBV15 and TRBJ1-1; 8 nucleotides align to TRBD1. Germline CDR1 LNHNV, CDR2 YYDKDF (reference sequence). V trimming: 3 bases; J trimming: 4 bases; junction bases outside the gene matches: 13. The CDR3 is made up of 17 amino acids. The CDR3 DNA follows: TGTGCCACCAGCAGCATACCCTCGGACAGGGTTAGCACTGAAGCTTTCTTT. Translating gives CATSSIPSDRVSTEAFF.

There are a few counts of this clonotype. The gene calls are TRBV7-9 and TRBJ1-5, with TRBD1 matching over 12 bases. Germline V lookup: CDR1 SEHNR, CDR2 FQNEAQ (reference sequence). There are 14 residues in the CDR3. V shed 7 bases and J 7 bases; nucleotides not matched to a gene: 5. CDR3 nucleotide sequence: TGTGCCAGCACCGCCGGGACAGGGGGCCAGCCCCAGCATTTT. It encodes CASTAGTGGQPQHF.

The rearrangement uses TRBV3-1 and TRBJ2-1; D ambiguous. The CDR3 consists of 15 residues. The germline CDR1 and CDR2 sequences are LGHDT and YNNKEL (reference sequence). V lost 6 bases and J 4 bases, leaving 16 bases between the germline ends. For the CDR3, the DNA is TGTGCCAGCAGGGACCAGAGTGTTCGATACAATGAGCAGTTCTTC. As protein: CASRDQSVRYNEQFF.